These 25 T cell receptor beta chains came from one sample sequenced in a study of cytomegalovirus exposure and HLA in healthy donors. Method: immunoSEQ multiplex PCR; TCRdb's copy keeps in-frame clones and lacks some. The data hold 200,000 or so clones, with about nine tenths observed a single time. What was sequenced was PBMCs. The receptors were sampled from a woman under 30 in good health and CMV-seronegative.

The V call is TRBV6-1, the J call TRBJ2-7; 7 nucleotides match TRBD2. The junction had 2 bases not matched to a gene; V was cut back by 10 bases and J by 2 bases. Germline-derived CDR1 and CDR2 are MNHNS and SASEGT. The CDR3 is 11 residues long. CDR3 sequence: CATRETYEQYF. For the CDR3, the DNA is TGTGCCACGCGGGAGACCTACGAGCAGTACTTC.

The rearrangement links TRBV27 to TRBJ1-6; D perhaps matches TRBD1 (6 bases). The CDR3 consists of 15 residues. CDR1 MNHEY and CDR2 SMNVEV come from the germline V gene (reference sequence). Trimming took off 4 bases at V and 7 bases at J, with 14 bases between the two ends. As DNA, the CDR3 is TGTGCCAGCAGTTCGGACAGAAGATCGAATTCACCCCTCCACTTT. Protein product: CASSSDRRSNSPLHF.

The chain combines TRBV5-1 with TRBJ1-1; TRBD1 aligns across 9 bases. With V trimmed by 4 bases and J by 4 bases, 8 bases remained unmatched. Germline CDR1 is SGHRS and CDR2 is YFSETQ. CDR3 length: 15 residues. CDR3 sequence reads: CASSPRTGVSTEAFF. The CDR3 DNA reads as TGCGCCAGCAGCCCCCGGACAGGGGTGAGCACTGAAGCTTTCTTT.

The chain is built from TRBV19 and TRBJ1-2, with 8 bases matching TRBD1. J was trimmed by 0 bases and V by 11 bases; bases with no gene match: 8. This CDR3 has 14 residues. Germline V lookup: CDR1 LNHDA, CDR2 SQIVND (reference sequence). CDR3: CAAGQGRSNYGYTF. The CDR3 coding sequence is TGTGCCGCCGGACAGGGCAGATCTAACTATGGCTACACCTTC. Filled out from reference TRBV19 and TRBJ1-2, the complete variable domain reads DGGITQSPKYLFRKEGQNVTLSCEQNLNHDAMYWYRQDPGQGLRLIYYSQIVNDFQKGDIAEGYSVSREKKESFPLTVTSAQKNPTAFYLCAAGQGRSNYGYTFGSGTRLTVV.

The CDR3 nucleotides read TGTGCCAGCAGTTACCGGCAGGGAGGTTACGAGCAGTACTTC. It translates to CASSYRQGGYEQYF. The chain employs TRBV6-5 and TRBJ2-7; D possibly corresponds to TRBD2 (6 bases). Germline values: CDR1 MNHEY, CDR2 SVGAGI. Trimming cost V 2 bases and J 4 bases, with 12 bases left between them. The CDR3 length is 14 residues.

This chain joins TRBV27 and TRBJ2-7; TRBD1 aligns across 11 bases. The junction had 5 bases not matched to a gene; V was cut back by 6 bases and J by 4 bases. CDR1 is MNHEY, CDR2 SMNVEV, per germline (reference sequence). This CDR3 is 14 amino acids long. The CDR3 reads CASSLWDRGYEQYF. The DNA for the CDR3 is TGTGCCAGCAGCCTCTGGGACAGGGGGTACGAGCAGTACTTC.

The gene calls are TRBV7-2 and TRBJ2-4; 7 bases map to TRBD2. This CDR3 is 14 amino acids long. CDR1 is SGHTA, CDR2 FQGNSA, per germline. The junction had 6 bases not matched to a gene; V was cut back by 4 bases and J by 6 bases. CDR3 in amino acids: CASSWGGRGNIQYF. The DNA for the CDR3 is TGTGCCAGCAGCTGGGGAGGGAGAGGAAACATTCAGTACTTC.

This sequence joins TRBV6-1 and TRBJ2-1; weak D call: TRBD2 (5 bases). Per germline, CDR1 MNHNS and CDR2 SASEGT. The CDR3 is made up of 17 amino acids. V lost 2 bases to trimming and J lost 2 bases, with 16 bases between them. The CDR3 reads CASSEIDGSVAYNEQFF. The CDR3 region has the DNA TGTGCCAGCAGTGAAATCGATGGGAGTGTAGCCTACAATGAGCAGTTCTTC.

This clone was detected only once. The V and J genes are TRBV11-1 and TRBJ2-7, with TRBD2 matching 7 bases. Germline CDR1 and CDR2: SGHAT and FQDESV (reference sequence). The J segment lost 6 bases and the V segment lost 1 base, leaving 6 bases of the junction unmatched. The CDR3 covers 14 residues. This CDR3 reads CASSLGGGRGEQYF. CDR3 DNA sequence: TGTGCCAGCAGCTTAGGGGGCGGGAGAGGCGAGCAGTACTTC.

The chain recombines TRBV4-1 with TRBJ1-5, with 8 bases identical to TRBD1. This CDR3 region has 17 residues. Trimming took 1 base from V and 5 from J; bases not matched to a gene: 10. The germline V gene encodes CDR1 MGHRA and CDR2 YSYEKL. The CDR3 coding sequence is TGCGCCAGCAGCCAAGTGGCACCTCCAGGGGGCCATCAGCCCCAGCATTTT. Translating it yields CASSQVAPPGGHQPQHF.

This clone was counted only a few times. The V and J genes are TRBV4-2 and TRBJ2-5, with 9 bases identical to TRBD2. CDR3 length: 15 residues. The trim removed 0 bases at V and 3 bases at J, leaving 2 bases unmatched. The germline gives CDR1 LGHNA, CDR2 YNFKEQ. The CDR3: CASSQEASGKETQYF. The CDR3 DNA sequence: TGTGCCAGCAGCCAAGAAGCTAGCGGGAAAGAGACCCAGTACTTC.

The chain is built from TRBV5-1 and TRBJ1-1; D may be TRBD1 (6 bases). In germline, CDR1 is SGHRS, CDR2 YFSETQ. Deletions cut 1 base from V and 2 bases from J, with 12 bases between. This CDR3 comprises 15 residues. The chain's CDR3 is CASSLTGKGNTEAFF. The CDR3 DNA reads as TGCGCCAGCAGCTTGACAGGGAAGGGAAACACTGAAGCTTTCTTT.

The gene calls are TRBV7-3 and TRBJ1-5, with D unclear. Trimming shortened V by 7 bases and J by 0 bases, and 19 bases separated the two germline ends. This CDR3 region has 17 residues. Germline V gene lookup returns CDR1 SGHTA and CDR2 FQGTGA. Written as DNA, the CDR3 is TGTGCCAGCACCTCAGGAGGATCCATCTATAGCAATCAGCCCCAGCATTTT. This sequence encodes CASTSGGSIYSNQPQHF.

V and J are TRBV5-4 and TRBJ2-7; D uncertain. The CDR3 is made up of 14 amino acids. Between the trimmed V and J ends, which lost 4 bases and 4 bases, there was a span of 15 bases. In germline, CDR1 is SGHNT, CDR2 YYREEE (reference sequence). For the CDR3, the DNA is TGTGCCAGCAGCGTGCCGGGTCCCCGATACGAGCAGTACTTC. This gives the protein CASSVPGPRYEQYF.

The genes are TRBV19 and TRBJ2-1; D is unclear. This CDR3 has 17 residues. Germline assignment: CDR1 LNHDA and CDR2 SQIVND (reference sequence). Trimming shortened V by 2 bases and J by 0 bases, and 14 bases separated the two germline ends. CDR3 coding DNA: TGTGCCAGTAGTATACCCCCCTGGCAGAACTCCTACAATGAGCAGTTCTTC. Translation gives CASSIPPWQNSYNEQFF.

V and J are TRBV27 and TRBJ1-2; no firm D call. Trimming shortened V by 2 bases and J by 2 bases, and 9 bases separated the two germline ends. The V gene's germline CDR1 is MNHEY and CDR2 SMNVEV (reference sequence). There are 14 residues in the CDR3. CDR3 nucleotides: TGTGCCAGCAGTTTAGTGGGCGCGAACTATGGCTACACCTTC. Protein product: CASSLVGANYGYTF.

J is TRBJ1-3 and V is TRBV28; 7 bases line up with TRBD1. This CDR3 has 16 residues. Germline CDR1 is MDHEN and CDR2 is SYDVKM. V trimming: 9 bases; J trimming: 0 bases; junction bases outside the gene matches: 11. The CDR3 nucleotides are TGTGCCAGTGAGGGATACAGGGGATCCTCTGGAAACACCATATATTTT. Amino acid sequence: CASEGYRGSSGNTIYF. Supplemented by reference TRBV28 and TRBJ1-3, the full variable domain reads DVKVTQSSRYLVKRTGEKVFLECVQDMDHENMFWYRQDPGLGLRLIYFSYDVKMKEKGDIPEGYSVSREKKERFSLILESASTNQTSMYLCASEGYRGSSGNTIYFGEGSWLTVV.

The chain couples TRBV10-3 to TRBJ2-7; 12 positions match TRBD1. In germline, CDR1 is ENHRY, CDR2 SYGVKD. V shed 4 bases and J 6 bases; nucleotides not matched to a gene: 10. This CDR3 has 16 amino acids. For the CDR3, the DNA is TGTGCCATCAGTGTCGCAAGGGGGGACAGGGGGCGCGAGCAGTACTTC. It codes for CAISVARGDRGREQYF.

A few counts support this clone. V usage is TRBV5-1 and J usage is TRBJ1-1, with D unclear. The CDR3 is 14 amino acids. V lost 0 bases to trimming and J lost 1 base, with 7 bases between them. The germline V gene encodes CDR1 SGHRS and CDR2 YFSETQ. CDR3 sequence (DNA): TGCGCCAGCAGCTTGGACGGAGGGAACACTGAAGCTTTCTTT. Translated: CASSLDGGNTEAFF.

The genes are TRBV2 and TRBJ2-7; D gene uncertain. Trimming left V 1 base short and J 2 bases short, with 9 bases between. This CDR3 has 14 amino acids. The germline V gene encodes CDR1 SNHLY and CDR2 FYNNEI. CDR3 in DNA: TGTGCCAGCAGTGAAGTAGAGGTTACCTACGAGCAGTACTTC. Protein: CASSEVEVTYEQYF.

The chain uses TRBV7-3 and TRBJ2-5; D unresolved. The V gene's germline CDR1 is SGHTA and CDR2 FQGTGA. The CDR3 contains 13 residues. V was shortened by 5 bases and J by 5 bases, with 12 bases between the two germline ends. This CDR3 is CASSRHSRETQYF. The CDR3 nucleotides read TGTGCCAGCAGCCGACACTCTCGGGAGACCCAGTACTTC.

This clone is a singleton in its sample. This rearrangement joins TRBV28 to TRBJ2-2, with 7 bases matching TRBD1. Per the germline V gene, CDR1 is MDHEN and CDR2 is SYDVKM. V dropped 6 bases and J dropped 1; count of bases not matched to a gene: 2. The CDR3 spans 14 residues. CDR3 amino acids: CASSRQGNTGELFF. As DNA, the CDR3 is TGTGCCAGCAGCCGACAGGGGAACACCGGGGAGCTGTTTTTT.

The CDR3 sequence: CASSPRERNTGELFF. The CDR3 DNA sequence: TGTGCCAGCAGTCCACGGGAACGGAACACCGGGGAGCTGTTTTTT. This chain links TRBV2 with TRBJ2-2; D perhaps matches TRBD2 (5 bases). Germline V gene lookup returns CDR1 SNHLY and CDR2 FYNNEI. The CDR3 has 15 amino acids. V was shortened by 5 bases and J by 1 base, with 11 bases between the two germline ends.

The rearrangement links TRBV30 to TRBJ1-1; D is ambiguous. V was trimmed by 7 bases and J by 2 bases, leaving 5 bases between them. CDR1 and CDR2 from the germline V gene are GTSNPN and SVGIG (reference sequence). This CDR3 spans 10 amino acids. The CDR3 loop reads CAYFNTEAFF. As DNA, the CDR3 is TGTGCCTACTTCAACACTGAAGCTTTCTTT.

The gene calls are TRBV19 and TRBJ1-2; maybe TRBD1 (6 bases). The V end was cut by 2 bases, the J end by 6 bases, with 13 bases between. The germline gives CDR1 LNHDA, CDR2 SQIVND (reference sequence). This CDR3 has 14 amino acids. CDR3 sequence: CASSIYRAEDGYTF. For the CDR3, the DNA is TGTGCCAGTAGTATATACAGGGCGGAGGATGGCTACACCTTC.